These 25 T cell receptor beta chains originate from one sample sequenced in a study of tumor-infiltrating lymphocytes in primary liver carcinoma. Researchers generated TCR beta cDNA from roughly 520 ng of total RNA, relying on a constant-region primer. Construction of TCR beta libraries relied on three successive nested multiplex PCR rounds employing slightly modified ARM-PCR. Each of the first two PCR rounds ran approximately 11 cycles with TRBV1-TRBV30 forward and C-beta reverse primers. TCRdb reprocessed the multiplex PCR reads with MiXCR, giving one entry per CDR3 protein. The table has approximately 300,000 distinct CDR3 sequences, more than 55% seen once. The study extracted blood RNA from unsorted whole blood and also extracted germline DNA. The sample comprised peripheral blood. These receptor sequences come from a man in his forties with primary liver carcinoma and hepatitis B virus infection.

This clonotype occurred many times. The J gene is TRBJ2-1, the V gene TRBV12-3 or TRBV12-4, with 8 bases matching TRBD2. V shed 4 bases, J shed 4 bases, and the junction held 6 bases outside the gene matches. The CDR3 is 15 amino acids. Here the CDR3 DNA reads TGTGCCAGCAGTTCCTCGGGCGGGAGGTACAATGAGCAGTTCTTC. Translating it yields CASSSSGGRYNEQFF.

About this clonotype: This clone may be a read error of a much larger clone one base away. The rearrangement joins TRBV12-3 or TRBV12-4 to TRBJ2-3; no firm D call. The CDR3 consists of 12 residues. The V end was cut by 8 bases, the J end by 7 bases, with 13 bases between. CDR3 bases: TGTGCCAGCTGCCAGGCTGACTATACGCAGTATTTT. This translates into CASCQADYTQYF.

CDR3 residues: CASSQRLVYEQYF. CDR3 in DNA: TGTGCCAGCAGCCAACGACTAGTCTACGAGCAGTACTTC. The rearrangement uses TRBV16 and TRBJ2-7, with D possibly being TRBD2 (6 bases). V lost 2 bases, J lost 3 bases, and 8 bases lay in between. CDR1 is KGHSY, CDR2 FQNENV, per germline. CDR3 length: 13 amino acids.

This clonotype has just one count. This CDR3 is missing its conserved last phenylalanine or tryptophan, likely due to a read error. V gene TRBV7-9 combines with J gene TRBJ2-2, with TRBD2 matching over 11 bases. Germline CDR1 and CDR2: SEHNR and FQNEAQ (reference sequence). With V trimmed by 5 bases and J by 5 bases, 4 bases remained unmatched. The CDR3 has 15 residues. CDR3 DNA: TGTGCCAGCAGCCCTAGCGGGAGGAGGACCGGGGAGCTGTTTTGT. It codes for CASSPSGRRTGELFC.

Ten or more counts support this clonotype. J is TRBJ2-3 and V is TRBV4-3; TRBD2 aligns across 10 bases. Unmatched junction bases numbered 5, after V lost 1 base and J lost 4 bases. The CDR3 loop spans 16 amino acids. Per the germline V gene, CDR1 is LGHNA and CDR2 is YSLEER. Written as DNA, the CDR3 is TGCGCCAGCAGCCAAGGGACTAGCGGAGAATCAGATACGCAGTATTTT. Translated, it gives CASSQGTSGESDTQYF.

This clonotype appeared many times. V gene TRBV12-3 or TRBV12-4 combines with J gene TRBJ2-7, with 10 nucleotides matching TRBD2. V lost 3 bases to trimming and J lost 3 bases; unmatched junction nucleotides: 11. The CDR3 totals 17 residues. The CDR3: CASSLNQGASGSYEQYF. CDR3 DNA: TGTGCCAGCAGTTTGAATCAGGGGGCTAGCGGGAGCTACGAGCAGTACTTC.

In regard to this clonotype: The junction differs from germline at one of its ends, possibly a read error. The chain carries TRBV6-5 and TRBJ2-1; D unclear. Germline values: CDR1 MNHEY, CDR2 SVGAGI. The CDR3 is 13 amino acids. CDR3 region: CASSYLRNNGQFF. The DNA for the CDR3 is TGTGCCAGTAGTTACCTCAGGAACAATGGGCAGTTCTTC.

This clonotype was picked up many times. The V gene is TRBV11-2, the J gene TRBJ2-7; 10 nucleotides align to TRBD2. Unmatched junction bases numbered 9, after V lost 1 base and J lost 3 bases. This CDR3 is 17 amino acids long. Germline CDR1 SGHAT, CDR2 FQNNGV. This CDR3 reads CASSLVASGRGGYEQYF. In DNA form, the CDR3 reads TGTGCCAGCAGCTTAGTCGCTAGCGGGAGAGGCGGCTACGAGCAGTACTTC.

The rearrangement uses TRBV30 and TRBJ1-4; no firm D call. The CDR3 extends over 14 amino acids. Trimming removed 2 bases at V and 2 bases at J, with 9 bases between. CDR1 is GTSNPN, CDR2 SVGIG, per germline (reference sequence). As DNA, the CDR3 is TGTGCCTGGAGTCTAAGCCGGACTAATGAAAAACTGTTTTTT. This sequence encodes CAWSLSRTNEKLFF.

The CDR3 region has the DNA TGTGCCAGCAGTCCAATACAGGGCTCTTCGAACACTGAAGCTTTCTTT. Translating gives CASSPIQGSSNTEAFF. The V and J genes are TRBV5-6 and TRBJ1-1, with D possibly being TRBD1 (6 bases). Trimming cost V 5 bases and J 1 base, with 18 bases left between them. CDR1 is SGHDT, CDR2 YYEEEE, per germline. CDR3 length equals 16 residues.

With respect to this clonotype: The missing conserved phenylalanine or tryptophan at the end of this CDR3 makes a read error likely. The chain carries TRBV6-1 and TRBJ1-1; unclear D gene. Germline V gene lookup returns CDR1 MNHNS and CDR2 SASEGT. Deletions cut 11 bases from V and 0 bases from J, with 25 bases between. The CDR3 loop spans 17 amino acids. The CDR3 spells CAGTIGRSSIMNTEAFI. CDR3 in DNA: TGTGCCGGCACAATTGGCCGCTCTTCCATTATGAACACTGAAGCTTTCATT.

Here the CDR3 reads CASTSSSGEAFF. DNA of the CDR3: TGTGCCAGTACCTCGAGCAGCGGTGAAGCTTTCTTT. The chain recombines TRBV11-1 with TRBJ1-1; D unresolved. The germline gives CDR1 SGHAT, CDR2 FQDESV (reference sequence). V lost 9 bases and J 7 bases, leaving 15 bases between the germline ends. This CDR3 has 12 residues.

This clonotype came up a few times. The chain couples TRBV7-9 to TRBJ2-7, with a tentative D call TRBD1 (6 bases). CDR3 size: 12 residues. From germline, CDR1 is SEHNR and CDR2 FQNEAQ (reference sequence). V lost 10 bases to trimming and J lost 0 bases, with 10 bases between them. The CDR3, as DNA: TGTGCCACCGGGGACAACTCCTACGAGCAGTACTTC. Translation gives CATGDNSYEQYF.

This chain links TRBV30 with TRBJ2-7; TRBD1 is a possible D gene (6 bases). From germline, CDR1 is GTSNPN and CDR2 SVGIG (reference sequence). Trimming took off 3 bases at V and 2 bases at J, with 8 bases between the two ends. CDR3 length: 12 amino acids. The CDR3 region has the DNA TGTGCCTGGAGACAGGGTGCCTACGAGCAGTACTTC. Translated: CAWRQGAYEQYF.

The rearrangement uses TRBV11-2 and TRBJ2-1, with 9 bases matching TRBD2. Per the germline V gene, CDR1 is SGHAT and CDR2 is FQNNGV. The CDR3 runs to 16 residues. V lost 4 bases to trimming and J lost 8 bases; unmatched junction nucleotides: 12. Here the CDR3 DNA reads TGTGCCAGCAGCTCGCGCCTCAGCGGGAGGATCTATGAGCAGTTCTTC. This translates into CASSSRLSGRIYEQFF.

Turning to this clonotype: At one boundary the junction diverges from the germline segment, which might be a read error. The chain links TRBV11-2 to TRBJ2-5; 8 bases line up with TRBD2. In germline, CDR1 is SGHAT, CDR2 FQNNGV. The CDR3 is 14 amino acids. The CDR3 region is CTSSTLAGGETQYF. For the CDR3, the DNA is TGTACCAGCAGCACCTTGGCGGGAGGAGAGACCCAGTACTTC.

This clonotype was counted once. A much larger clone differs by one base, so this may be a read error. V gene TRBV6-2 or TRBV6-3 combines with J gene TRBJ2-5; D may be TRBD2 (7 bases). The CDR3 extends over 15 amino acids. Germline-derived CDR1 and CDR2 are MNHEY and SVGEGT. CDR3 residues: CASSGPSGGRETQHF. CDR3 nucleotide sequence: TGTGCCAGCAGTGGCCCCTCGGGGGGCAGAGAGACCCAGCACTTC.

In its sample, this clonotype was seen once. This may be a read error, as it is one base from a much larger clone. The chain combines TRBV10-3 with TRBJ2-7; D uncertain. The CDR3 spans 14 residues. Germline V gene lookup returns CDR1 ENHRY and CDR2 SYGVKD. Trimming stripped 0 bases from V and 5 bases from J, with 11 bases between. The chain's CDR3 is CAISESNGFHEQYF. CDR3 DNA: TGTGCCATCAGTGAGTCGAATGGATTCCACGAGCAGTACTTC.

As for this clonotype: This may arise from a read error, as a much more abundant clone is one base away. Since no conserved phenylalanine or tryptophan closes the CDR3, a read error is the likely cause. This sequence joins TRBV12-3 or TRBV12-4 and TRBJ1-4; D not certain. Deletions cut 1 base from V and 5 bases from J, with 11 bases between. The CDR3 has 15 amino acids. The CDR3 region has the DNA TGTGCCAGCAGTTTAGAAGCGGACTCGAATGAAAAACTGTTTTCT. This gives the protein CASSLEADSNEKLFS.

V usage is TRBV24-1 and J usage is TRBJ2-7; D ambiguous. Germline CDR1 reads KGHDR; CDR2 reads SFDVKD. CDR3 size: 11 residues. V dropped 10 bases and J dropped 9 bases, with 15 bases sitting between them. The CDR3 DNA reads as TGTGCCACAAATCGTTATCACGGGCAGTACTTC. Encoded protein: CATNRYHGQYF.

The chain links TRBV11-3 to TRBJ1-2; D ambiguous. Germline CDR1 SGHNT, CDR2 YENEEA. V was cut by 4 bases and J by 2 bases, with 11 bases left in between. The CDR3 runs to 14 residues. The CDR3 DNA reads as TGTGCCAGCAGCTCAGCGACACTCAACTATGGCTACACCTTC. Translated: CASSSATLNYGYTF.

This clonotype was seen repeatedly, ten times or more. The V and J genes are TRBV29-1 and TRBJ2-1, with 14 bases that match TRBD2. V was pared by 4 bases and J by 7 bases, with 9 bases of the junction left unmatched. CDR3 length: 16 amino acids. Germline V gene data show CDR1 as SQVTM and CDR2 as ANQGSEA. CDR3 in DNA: TGCAGCGTTGCCCTGGGACTAGCGGGAGACCAGAATGAGCAGTTCTTC. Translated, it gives CSVALGLAGDQNEQFF.

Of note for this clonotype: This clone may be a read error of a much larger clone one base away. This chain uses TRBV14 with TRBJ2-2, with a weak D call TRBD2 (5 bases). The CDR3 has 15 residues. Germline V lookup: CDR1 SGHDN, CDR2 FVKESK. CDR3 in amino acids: CASSQDRLNTGELLF. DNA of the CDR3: TGTGCCAGCAGCCAAGATCGGCTGAACACCGGGGAGCTGTTATTT.

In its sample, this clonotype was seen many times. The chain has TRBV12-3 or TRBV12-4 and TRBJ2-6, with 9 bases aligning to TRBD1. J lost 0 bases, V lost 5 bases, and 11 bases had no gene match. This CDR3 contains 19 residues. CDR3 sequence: CASSPISLTGGSGANVLTF. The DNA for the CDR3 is TGTGCCAGCAGTCCGATTAGTTTGACAGGGGGCTCTGGGGCCAACGTCCTGACTTTC.

The DNA of the CDR3 is TGTGCCAGCAACCGCAGCCGAGCGGGGGGCACAGATACGCAGTATTTT. Amino acid sequence: CASNRSRAGGTDTQYF. V is TRBV4-2 and J is TRBJ2-3, with 8 nucleotides matching TRBD2. The CDR3 has 16 amino acids. Germline CDR1 and CDR2: LGHNA and YNFKEQ. The ends lost 7 bases at V and 1 base at J; junction bases unmatched: 10.